This T cell receptor (beta chain) is drawn from a study of human T cells and chemical hapten exposure. The overall study: The study lasted around 5 months, and patients were dosed weekly with diphenylcyclopropenone on the scalp throughout. TCR yields per sample varied, mainly owing to small pooled library volume differences.

In germline, CDR1 is ENHRY, CDR2 SYGVKD. V lost 5 bases and J 3 bases, leaving 8 bases between the germline ends. The CDR3 sequence is 12 residues long. Time point of the sample: pre-sensitization, week 0. The treatment denotes: therapeutic diphenylcyclopropenone sensitization with weekly scalp DPC. The template was total RNA from unfractionated whole blood. The study, taken as a whole, reports: Expanded TCRs produced significantly more large CDR3 similarity clusters than controls did.

Via MiXCR, TCRdb re-called the RACE reads, giving one row per CDR3 protein. The data hold roughly 100,000 distinct CDR3 sequences, with 12% observed a single time. As for this clonotype: The antigen is unknown.

This receptor was taken from a woman aged 45-60 years with alopecia areata. Some clones in this sample may be carry-over from other donors' samples. The chain links TRBV10-3 to TRBJ2-7; D gene unclear. The sequencing here drew on whole blood, taken in connection with sensitization to the hapten diphenylcyclopropenone (DPC). The CDR3 region is CAISQTFYEQYF. The CDR3 coding sequence is TGTGCCATCAGTCAAACCTTCTACGAGCAGTACTTC.